This TCR beta chain emerged from a study of CD8 T cells in ankylosing spondylitis. Study observations and caveats: Characteristic, it appeared, of ankylosing spondylitis blood was a TCR beta motif of fewer than 10 highly homologous variants.

The CDR3 is 14 amino acids. Germline CDR1 MGHRA, CDR2 YSYEKL. TCRdb redid the calling of the 5' RACE reads with MiXCR, one entry per CDR3 protein. Altogether 250,000 to 350,000 distinct CDR3 sequences are present, 8% being singletons, with the ten largest covering roughly 15%. Many counts were recorded for this clonotype. Its antigen is not known. One junction end disagrees with the germline gene, perhaps due to a read error. What was sequenced was blood, either unsorted or a sorted T cell fraction (not recorded which). The sequence was obtained from a male donor with ankylosing spondylitis. This chain connects TRBV4-1 to TRBJ2-1; D unclear. CDR3 DNA sequence: TGCGCCAGCAGGGGGTCCTCCTCCGACAATGAGCAGTTCTTC. This sequence encodes CASRGSSSDNEQFF.